Listed here is a single TCR beta chain. This same CDR3 is encoded by further DNA sequences in the sample. This sample is part of a study of blood T cell repertoires in COVID-19. On the study more broadly: Donors in the United States, Italy and Spain gave samples during acute or convalescent COVID-19. Sample material is recorded as cDNA or gDNA derived from T cells, B-cell-depleted T cells, or PBMCs.

Original processing notes: By means of reference gene primer amplification, nucleated cell counts were estimated. Produced via immunoSEQ multiplex PCR; TCRdb's table is partial and in-frame only. V, J and clone size reflect that table, while D and trimming were determined from the DNA. In the table there are approximately 300,000 clones, around 80% of which are singletons. The sequenced sample was peripheral blood. This receptor was identified in a woman aged 45 to 65 with acute or convalescent COVID-19.

CDR3 sequence (DNA): TGTGCCAGCAGCCGGACAGGGATGGATTCACCCCTCCACTTT. Protein product: CASSRTGMDSPLHF. This chain joins TRBV6-5 and TRBJ1-6, with 8 bases lining up with TRBD1. This CDR3 contains 14 residues. CDR1 MNHEY and CDR2 SVGAGI come from the germline V gene. Unmatched junction bases numbered 6, after V lost 6 bases and J lost 8 bases.